One T cell receptor (beta chain) is described in this entry. Its antigen is still unknown. The entry originates in a study of OX40 agonist ivuxolimab in advanced cancers. Study results and limitations: The investigators did not determine what antigen specificity the expanded peripheral T cells had. CD4+ and CD8+ blood T cells expanded clonally by week 6 at 0.1 to 3.0 mg/kg. Among patients with partial responses at 0.1-3.0 mg/kg, clonal expansion was among the lowest.

Patients had blood sampled at baseline and again on cycle 4 day 1 and cycle 7 day 1. Here immunoSEQ multiplex PCR was the method, and the copy in TCRdb shows in-frame clones only, minus some. Of tens of thousands of clones in the sample, about 91% were seen once. This CDR3 comprises 15 residues. V was pared by 4 bases and J by 2 bases, with 15 bases between. Germline V CDR1 and CDR2: MNHEY, SVGAGI. This clonotype was sampled from an adult with an advanced solid tumor such as melanoma, head and neck, liver or kidney cancer. The material was CD4+ or CD8+ T cells sorted from blood, obtained in a trial of the OX40 agonist ivuxolimab. The rearrangement uses TRBV6-5 and TRBJ2-7; TRBD1 might be the D (5 bases). CDR3: CASSFLDSQAYEQYF. The CDR3 nucleotides are TGTGCCAGCAGTTTCCTAGACAGCCAAGCCTACGAGCAGTACTTC.